This TCR beta chain comes out of a study of T-cell memory formation after mild COVID-19. Study conclusions and caveats: Pre-infection memory already had some responding clones, implying cross-reactive memory joined.

Each CDR3 protein gets one entry after TCRdb re-called the 5' RACE reads with MiXCR. Here the sample spans approximately 300,000 distinct CDR3 sequences, about a sixth being singletons. CDR3 size: 15 residues. The germline V gene encodes CDR1 LNHNV and CDR2 YYDKDF (reference sequence). Details on this clonotype: Its antigen is not known. A junction boundary mismatches the germline segment, possibly from a read error.

The TCR originated in a man between 18 and 29 years old who had mild COVID-19 (a few samples of this study predate the infection). Cell type and time point are not known. The genes are TRBV15 and TRBJ2-2; 8 bases agree with TRBD1. The specimen was PBMCs or a T cell subset sorted from them (not recorded which). The CDR3 DNA reads TGTGCCACCGGCAGCCCGGGACAGGACACCGGGGAGCTGTTTTTT. Its protein is CATGSPGQDTGELFF.